This T cell receptor (beta chain) originates from a study of PD-L1 blockade in urothelial cancer. For the study at large: Males with bladder-origin urothelial cancer made up twenty-five of 29 patients. Blood samples had a median of 141,255 T cells.

The method was immunoSEQ multiplex PCR; TCRdb's version includes in-frame clones alone and lacks a portion of them. The table has some 110,000 clones, more than 85% seen once. V gave up 3 bases and J gave up 4 bases, with 8 bases separating them. CDR1 is SGHVS, CDR2 FQNEAQ, per germline. CDR3 length: 13 amino acids. As to this clone: Its target is not known.

Indicated time point: peripheral blood 6 weeks after treatment start. For each patient, 1 to 8 samples were obtained, pretreatment and on-treatment. Overall study findings and caveats: Below-median pretreatment blood TCR clonality predicted better survival.

The genes are TRBV7-8 and TRBJ2-3, with D perhaps matching TRBD2 (6 bases). This receptor was obtained from a man aged 60 to 75 with urothelial cancer. Sequenced here: PBMCs, sampled around atezolizumab (anti-PD-L1) treatment. CDR3: CASSFGGPDTQYF. The CDR3 region has the DNA TGTGCCAGCAGCTTCGGGGGTCCAGATACGCAGTATTTT.